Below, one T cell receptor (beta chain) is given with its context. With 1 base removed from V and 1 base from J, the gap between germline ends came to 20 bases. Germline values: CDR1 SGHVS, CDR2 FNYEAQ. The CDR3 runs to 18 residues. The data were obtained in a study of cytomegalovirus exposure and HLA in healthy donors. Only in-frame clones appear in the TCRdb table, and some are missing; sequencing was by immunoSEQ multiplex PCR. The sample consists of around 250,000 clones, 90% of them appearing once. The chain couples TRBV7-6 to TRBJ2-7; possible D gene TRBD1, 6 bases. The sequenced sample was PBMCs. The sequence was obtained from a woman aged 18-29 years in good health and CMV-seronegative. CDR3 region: CASSLVWGRGVDSYEQYF. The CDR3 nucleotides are TGTGCCAGCAGCTTAGTCTGGGGCAGGGGAGTAGATTCCTACGAGCAGTACTTC.